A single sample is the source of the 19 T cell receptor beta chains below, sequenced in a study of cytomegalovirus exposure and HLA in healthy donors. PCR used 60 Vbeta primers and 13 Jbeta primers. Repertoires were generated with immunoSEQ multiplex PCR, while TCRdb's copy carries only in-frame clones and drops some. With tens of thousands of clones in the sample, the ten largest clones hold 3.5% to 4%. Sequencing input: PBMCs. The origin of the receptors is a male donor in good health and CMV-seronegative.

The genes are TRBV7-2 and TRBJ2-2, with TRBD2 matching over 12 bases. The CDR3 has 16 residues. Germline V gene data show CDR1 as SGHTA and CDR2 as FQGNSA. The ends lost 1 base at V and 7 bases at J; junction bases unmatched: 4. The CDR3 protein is CASSLVSTSGSGELFF. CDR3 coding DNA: TGTGCCAGCAGCTTAGTGTCGACTAGCGGGAGCGGGGAGCTGTTTTTT.

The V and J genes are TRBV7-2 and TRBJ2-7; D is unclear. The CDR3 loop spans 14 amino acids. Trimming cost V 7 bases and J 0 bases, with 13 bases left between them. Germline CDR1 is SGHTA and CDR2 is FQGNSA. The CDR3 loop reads CASTGLQSSYEQYF. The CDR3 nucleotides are TGTGCCAGCACCGGGTTGCAGAGCTCCTACGAGCAGTACTTC.

The chain's CDR3 is CASSRDRALNSGNTIYF. Written as DNA, the CDR3 is TGCGCCAGCAGCCGGGACAGGGCCCTTAACTCTGGAAACACCATATATTTT. J is TRBJ1-3 and V is TRBV4-3; 9 bases map to TRBD1. This CDR3 is 17 amino acids long. The ends lost 4 bases at V and 0 bases at J; junction bases unmatched: 7. From germline, CDR1 is LGHNA and CDR2 YSLEER.

The CDR3 coding sequence is TGTGCCACCAGCCGTCCCGTCAGGAGCGGGAACACTGAAGCTTTCTTT. Translated, it gives CATSRPVRSGNTEAFF. The chain uses TRBV15 and TRBJ1-1; D gene unclear. V was shortened by 5 bases and J by 1 base, with 17 bases between the two germline ends. The CDR3 loop spans 16 amino acids. Germline V gives CDR1 LNHNV, CDR2 YYDKDF (reference sequence).

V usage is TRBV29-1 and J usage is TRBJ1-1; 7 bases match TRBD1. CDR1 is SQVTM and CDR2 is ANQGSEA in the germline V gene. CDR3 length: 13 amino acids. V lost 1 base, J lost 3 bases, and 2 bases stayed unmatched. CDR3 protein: CSVEGQGDTEAFF. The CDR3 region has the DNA TGCAGCGTTGAAGGGCAGGGGGACACTGAAGCTTTCTTT.

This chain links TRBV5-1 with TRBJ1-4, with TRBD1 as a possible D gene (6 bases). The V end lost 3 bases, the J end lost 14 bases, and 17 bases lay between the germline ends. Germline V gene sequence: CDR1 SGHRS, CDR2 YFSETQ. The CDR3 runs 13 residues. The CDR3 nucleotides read TGCGCCAGCAGCTCGGACAGCAGGCAAAGGCTGTTTTTT. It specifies CASSSDSRQRLFF.

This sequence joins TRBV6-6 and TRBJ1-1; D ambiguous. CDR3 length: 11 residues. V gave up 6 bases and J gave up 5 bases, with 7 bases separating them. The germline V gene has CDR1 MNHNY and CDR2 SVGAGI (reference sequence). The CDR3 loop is CASRGATEAFF. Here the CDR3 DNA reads TGTGCCAGCAGGGGCGCGACTGAAGCTTTCTTT.

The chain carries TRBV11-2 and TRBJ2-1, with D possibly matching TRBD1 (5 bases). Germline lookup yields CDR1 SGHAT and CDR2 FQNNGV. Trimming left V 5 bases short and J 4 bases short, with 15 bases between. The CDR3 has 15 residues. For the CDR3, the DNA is TGTGCCAGCAGCCCCCGTGGGCAGGGTTACAATGAGCAGTTCTTC. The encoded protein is CASSPRGQGYNEQFF.

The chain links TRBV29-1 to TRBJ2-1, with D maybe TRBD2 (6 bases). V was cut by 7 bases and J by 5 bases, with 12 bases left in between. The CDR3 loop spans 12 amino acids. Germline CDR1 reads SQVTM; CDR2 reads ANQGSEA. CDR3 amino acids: CSGGLLDNEQFF. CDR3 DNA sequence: TGCAGCGGGGGACTCCTGGACAATGAGCAGTTCTTC.

Here the CDR3 DNA reads TGTGCCAGCAGGCCGACAGGGGGCTTCTACGAGCAGTACTTC. Its translation is CASRPTGGFYEQYF. The V and J genes are TRBV4-2 and TRBJ2-7; 10 nucleotides line up with TRBD1. This CDR3 is built from 14 residues. V was clipped by 6 bases and J by 3 bases; unmatched bases: 5. Germline-derived CDR1 and CDR2 are LGHNA and YNFKEQ.

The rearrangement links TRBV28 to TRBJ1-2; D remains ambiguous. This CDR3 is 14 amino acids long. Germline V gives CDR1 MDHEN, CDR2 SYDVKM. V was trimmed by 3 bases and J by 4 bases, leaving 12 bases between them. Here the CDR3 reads CASSFRGSLYGYTF. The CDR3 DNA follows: TGTGCCAGCAGTTTCAGAGGATCCCTCTATGGCTACACCTTC.

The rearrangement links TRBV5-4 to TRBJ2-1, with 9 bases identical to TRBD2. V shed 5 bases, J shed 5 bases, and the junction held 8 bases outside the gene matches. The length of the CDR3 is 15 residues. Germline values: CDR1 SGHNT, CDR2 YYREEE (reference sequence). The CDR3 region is CASSEKRGVDNEQFF. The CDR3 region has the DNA TGTGCCAGCAGTGAGAAGCGGGGGGTCGACAATGAGCAGTTCTTC. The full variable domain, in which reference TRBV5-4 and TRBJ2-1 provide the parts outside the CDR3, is ETGVTQSPTHLIKTRGQQVTLRCSSQSGHNTVSWYQQALGQGPQFIFQYYREEENGRGNFPPRFSGLQFPNYSSELNVNALELDDSALYLCASSEKRGVDNEQFFGPGTRLTVL.

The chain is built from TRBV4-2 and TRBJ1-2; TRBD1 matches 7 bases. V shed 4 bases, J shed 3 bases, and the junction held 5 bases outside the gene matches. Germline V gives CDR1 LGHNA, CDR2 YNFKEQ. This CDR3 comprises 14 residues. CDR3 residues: CASSLATGDYGYTF. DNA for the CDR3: TGTGCCAGCAGCCTAGCTACAGGGGACTATGGCTACACCTTC.

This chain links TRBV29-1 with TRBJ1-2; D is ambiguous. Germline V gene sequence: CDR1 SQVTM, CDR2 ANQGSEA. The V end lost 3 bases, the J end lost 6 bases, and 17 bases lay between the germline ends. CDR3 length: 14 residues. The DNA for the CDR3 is TGCAGCGTTGAGATGGGCGGCAGCGGTGATGGCTACACCTTC. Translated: CSVEMGGSGDGYTF.

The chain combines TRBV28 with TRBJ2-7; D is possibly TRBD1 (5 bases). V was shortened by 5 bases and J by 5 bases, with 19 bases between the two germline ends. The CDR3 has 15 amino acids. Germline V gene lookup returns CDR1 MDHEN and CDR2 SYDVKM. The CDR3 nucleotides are TGTGCCAGCAGTCCACCGGTGGGAAGGGGCCACGAGCAGTACTTC. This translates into CASSPPVGRGHEQYF.

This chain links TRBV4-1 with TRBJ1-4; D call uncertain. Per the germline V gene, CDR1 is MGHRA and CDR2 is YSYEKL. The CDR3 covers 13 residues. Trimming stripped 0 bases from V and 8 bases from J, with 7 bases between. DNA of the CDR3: TGCGCCAGCAGCCAAGATCGAGGGGAAAAACTGTTTTTT. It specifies CASSQDRGEKLFF.

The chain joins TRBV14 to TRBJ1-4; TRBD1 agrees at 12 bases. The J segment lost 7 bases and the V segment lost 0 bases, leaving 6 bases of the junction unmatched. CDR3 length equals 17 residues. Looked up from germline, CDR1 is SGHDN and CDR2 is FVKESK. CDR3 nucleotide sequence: TGTGCCAGCAGCCAAGATATCGGGGGACAGGGGGCTGAAAAACTGTTTTTT. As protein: CASSQDIGGQGAEKLFF.

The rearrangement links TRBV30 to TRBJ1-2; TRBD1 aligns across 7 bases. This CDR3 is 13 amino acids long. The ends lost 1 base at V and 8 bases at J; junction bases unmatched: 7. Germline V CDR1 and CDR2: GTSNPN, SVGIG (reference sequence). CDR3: CAWSATGYRGYTF. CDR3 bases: TGTGCCTGGAGTGCGACAGGGTATCGCGGCTACACCTTC. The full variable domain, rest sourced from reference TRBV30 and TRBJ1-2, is SQTIHQWPATLVQPVGSPLSLECTVEGTSNPNLYWYRQAAGRGLQLLFYSVGIGQISSEVPQNLSASRPQDRQFILSSKKLLLSDSGFYLCAWSATGYRGYTFGSGTRLTVV.

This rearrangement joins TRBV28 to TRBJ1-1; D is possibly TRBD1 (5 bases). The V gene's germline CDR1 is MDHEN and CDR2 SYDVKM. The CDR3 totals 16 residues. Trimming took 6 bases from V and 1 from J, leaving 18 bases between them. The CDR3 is CASRPPEGVSNTEAFF. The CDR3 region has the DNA TGTGCCAGCAGGCCCCCCGAAGGGGTTTCGAACACTGAAGCTTTCTTT.